This T cell receptor (beta chain) was captured by sequencing in a study of shared clonotypes between healthy human individuals. The repertoire was sequenced with immunoSEQ multiplex PCR; TCRdb's copy has only in-frame clones and lacks some. The sample includes some 630,000 clones, about 96% of them seen just once. CD45RO-negative CD8 cells positively selected for CCR7 made up the naive population, which excluded terminally differentiated effector memory CD45RA+ cells. The receptor's source is a woman aged 25 to 45 in good health. Sequencing used naive CD8+ T cells sorted from blood.

In DNA form, the CDR3 reads TGTGCCAGCAGCTTGGAACTAGCGGGGACCCGAGAGCAGTTCTTC. Translated, it gives CASSLELAGTREQFF. This chain uses TRBV5-6 with TRBJ2-1; 10 bases agree with TRBD2. The CDR3 has 15 amino acids. Germline values: CDR1 SGHDT, CDR2 YYEEEE. V lost 0 bases to trimming and J lost 10 bases; unmatched junction nucleotides: 7. The full variable domain, rest sourced from reference TRBV5-6 and TRBJ2-1, is DAGVTQSPTHLIKTRGQQVTLRCSPKSGHDTVSWYQQALGQGPQFIFQYYEEEERQRGNFPDRFSGHQFPNYSSELNVNALLLGDSALYLCASSLELAGTREQFFGPGTRLTVL.